This T cell receptor beta chain was captured in a study of beta chain features in type 1 diabetes. Of the isolated RNA, all was reverse transcribed, and so the sequenced material was expressed TCRB transcripts. The repertoire was sequenced with immunoSEQ multiplex PCR; TCRdb's copy has only in-frame clones and lacks some. Among over 120,000 clones listed, under 11% were seen once. With respect to this clone: Its target is not known.

General study results and limits: The naive, central memory and Treg TCRB repertoires of patients appeared to be more similar to one another than those of healthy donors.

The TCR sequence derives from a young man in good health. The sequenced sample consisted of naive CD4+ T cells from blood.

For the CDR3, the DNA is TGCAGCGTTGCCTGGGGCCCGACCTACGAGCAGTACTTC. This gives the protein CSVAWGPTYEQYF. V is TRBV29-1 and J is TRBJ2-5, with D possibly being TRBD1 (5 bases). The tail of the sequence fits TRBJ2-7 better, so the J call may be wrong. From germline, CDR1 is SQVTM and CDR2 ANQGSEA. The CDR3 runs to 13 residues.